The rows below give T cell receptor beta chains drawn from one sample of a study of identical twins. MiXCR was run by TCRdb on the 5' RACE reads, yielding one entry per CDR3 protein. The table records around 1.7 million distinct CDR3 sequences, 25% to 35% of them present only once. The material sequenced was cord blood. Source of these receptors: a newborn girl in good health. CDR3s include the opening cysteine and the closing phenylalanine or tryptophan. Each record gives: J gene, V gene, D gene, clone size, CDR3 DNA, CDR3 protein. A D gene is named only where the DNA matches it firmly. A clone size is listed for some rows: how often the clone was seen (once, few, many), or a class if it is expanded.

TRBJ2-1 | TRBV24-1 | NA | NA | TGTGCCACCAGTGACTCCATACGCCCTGGGAATGAGCAGTTCTTC | CATSDSIRPGNEQFF
TRBJ2-1 | TRBV20-1 | NA | NA | TGCAGTGCTTTCGCCCTCGGGTCCTACAATGAGCAGTTCTTC | CSAFALGSYNEQFF
TRBJ2-7 | TRBV27 | NA | NA | TGTGCCAGCAGTCTGTACAGGGACCACGAGCAGTACTTC | CASSLYRDHEQYF
TRBJ2-3 | TRBV7-9 | NA | NA | TGTGCCAGCAGCTTACGGGGTAGCGGAGATACGCAGTATTTT | CASSLRGSGDTQYF
TRBJ1-1 | TRBV7-2 | TRBD1 | few | TGTGCCAGCAGCAAAGGGACAGGGATAATGAACACTGAAGCTTTCTTT | CASSKGTGIMNTEAFF
TRBJ2-1 | TRBV24-1 | TRBD1 | few | TGTGCCACCAGTGATTATAACAGGGGCAATGAGCAGTTCTTC | CATSDYNRGNEQFF
TRBJ1-2 | TRBV7-9 | TRBD1 | few | TGTGCCAGCAGCTTAATTCCACAGGGGCCTGACTATGGCTACACCTTC | CASSLIPQGPDYGYTF
TRBJ2-2 | TRBV10-3 | TRBD2 | once | TGTGCCATCAGTGAGTCGAGAACTAGCGACACCGGGGAGCTGTTTTTT | CAISESRTSDTGELFF
TRBJ2-1 | TRBV4-1 | NA | NA | TGCGCCAGCAGCCGGGACTGGACCGGGTATGAGCAGTTCTTC | CASSRDWTGYEQFF
TRBJ2-4 | TRBV7-9 | NA | few | TGTGCCAGCACCCTTGTCGGGGGAACCAAAAACATTCAGTACTTC | CASTLVGGTKNIQYF
TRBJ2-5 | TRBV12-5 | NA | once | TGTGCTAGTGGTGCGGGGCATGAGCAGTACTTC | CASGAGHEQYF
TRBJ2-7 | TRBV29-1 | NA | NA | TGCAGCGTTGGGATCGTCGACGGTACCTACGAGCAGTACTTC | CSVGIVDGTYEQYF
TRBJ2-7 | TRBV5-1 | NA | few | TGCGCCAGCAGCTTGGGTTTTACGGGGCCCTCCTACGAGCAGTACTTC | CASSLGFTGPSYEQYF
TRBJ2-4 | TRBV2 | NA | NA | TGTGCCAGCAGGACAGGTCCCGAAAACATTCAGTACTTC | CASRTGPENIQYF
TRBJ1-2 | TRBV6-6 | TRBD1 | NA | TGTGCCAGCAGTTACTCGAGGGGGGACAGGGGGCACTATGGCTACACCTTC | CASSYSRGDRGHYGYTF
TRBJ2-1 | TRBV10-3 | TRBD1 | NA | TGTGCCATCAGTGAGCGGACAGGGTTCAATGAGCAGTTCTTC | CAISERTGFNEQFF
TRBJ2-7 | TRBV20-1 | NA | NA | TGCAGTGCTAGAGCCCAAGGGGGGTCCCCCTACGAGCAGTACTTC | CSARAQGGSPYEQYF
TRBJ2-1 | TRBV20-1 | TRBD2 | NA | TGCAGTGCTGGAGCGGGGGGGAGGTCGAATGAGCAGTTCTTC | CSAGAGGRSNEQFF
TRBJ1-2 | TRBV20-1 | TRBD1 | NA | TGCAGTGCGAGCAGGGGGGGAGGAGGCTACACCTTC | CSASRGGGGYTF
TRBJ2-7 | TRBV27 | NA | few | TGTGCCAGCACCCTTAGGGCTAGCCGCAGCTCCTACGAGCAGTACTTC | CASTLRASRSSYEQYF
TRBJ1-1 | TRBV6-2/TRBV6-3 | NA | few | TGTGCCAGCAGCCCTGGGGGACCGGGGGAAGCTTTCTTT | CASSPGGPGEAFF
TRBJ2-5 | TRBV20-1 | NA | few | TGCAAGGCGGGGTCAGAGACCCAGTACTTC | CKAGSETQYF
TRBJ2-1 | TRBV5-1 | TRBD1 | NA | TGCGCCAGCCGCCTATACTCGGCGGACAGGGAGTACAATGAGCAGTTCTTC | CASRLYSADREYNEQFF